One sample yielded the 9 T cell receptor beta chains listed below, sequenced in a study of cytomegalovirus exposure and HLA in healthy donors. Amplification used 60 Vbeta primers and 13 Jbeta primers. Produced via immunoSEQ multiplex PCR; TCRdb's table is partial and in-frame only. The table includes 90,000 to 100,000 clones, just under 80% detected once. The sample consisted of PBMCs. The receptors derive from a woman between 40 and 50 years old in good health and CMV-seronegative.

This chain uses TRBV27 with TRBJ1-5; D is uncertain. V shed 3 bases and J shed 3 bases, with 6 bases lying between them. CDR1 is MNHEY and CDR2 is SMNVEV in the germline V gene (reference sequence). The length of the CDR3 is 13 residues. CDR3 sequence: CASSLSFNQPQHF. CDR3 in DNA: TGTGCCAGCAGTTTGTCCTTCAATCAGCCCCAGCATTTT.

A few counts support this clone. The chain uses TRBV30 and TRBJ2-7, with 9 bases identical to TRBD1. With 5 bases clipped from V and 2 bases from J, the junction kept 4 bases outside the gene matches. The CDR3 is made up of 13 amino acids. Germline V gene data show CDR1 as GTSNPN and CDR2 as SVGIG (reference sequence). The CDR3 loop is CAWDRGRTYEQYF. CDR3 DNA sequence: TGTGCCTGGGACAGGGGGAGAACCTACGAGCAGTACTTC.

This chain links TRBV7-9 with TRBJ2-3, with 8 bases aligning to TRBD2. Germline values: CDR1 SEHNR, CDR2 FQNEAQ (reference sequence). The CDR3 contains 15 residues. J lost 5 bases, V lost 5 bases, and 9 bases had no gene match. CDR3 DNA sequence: TGTGCCAGCAGCAAACTAGCGGAGCAGAGAGATACGCAGTATTTT. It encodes CASSKLAEQRDTQYF.

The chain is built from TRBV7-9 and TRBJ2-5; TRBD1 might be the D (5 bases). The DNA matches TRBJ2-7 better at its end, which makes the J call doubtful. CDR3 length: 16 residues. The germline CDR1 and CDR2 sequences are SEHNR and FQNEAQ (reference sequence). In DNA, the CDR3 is TGTGCCAGCACCCATAGTGGGGCTAGACGGAAGAACGAGCAGTACTTC. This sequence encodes CASTHSGARRKNEQYF.

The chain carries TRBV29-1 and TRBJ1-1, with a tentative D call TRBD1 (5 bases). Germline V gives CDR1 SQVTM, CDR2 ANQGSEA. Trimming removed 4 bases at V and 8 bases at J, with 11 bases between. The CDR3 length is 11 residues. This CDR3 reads CSVAGPKEAFF. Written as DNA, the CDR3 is TGCAGCGTTGCAGGGCCGAAGGAAGCTTTCTTT.

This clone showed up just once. In DNA, the CDR3 is TGCGCCAGCAGCTTGGATGGGACTAGCGGACGTGAGCAGTTCTTC. Amino acids: CASSLDGTSGREQFF. This chain connects TRBV5-1 to TRBJ2-1, with 11 nucleotides matching TRBD2. The CDR3 totals 15 residues. With 0 bases clipped from V and 9 bases from J, the junction kept 5 bases outside the gene matches. Germline V gives CDR1 SGHRS, CDR2 YFSETQ. The full variable domain, its missing parts supplied by reference TRBV5-1 and TRBJ2-1, is KAGVTQTPRYLIKTRGQQVTLSCSPISGHRSVSWYQQTPGQGLQFLFEYFSETQRNKGNFPGRFSGRQFSNSRSEMNVSTLELGDSALYLCASSLDGTSGREQFFGPGTRLTVL.

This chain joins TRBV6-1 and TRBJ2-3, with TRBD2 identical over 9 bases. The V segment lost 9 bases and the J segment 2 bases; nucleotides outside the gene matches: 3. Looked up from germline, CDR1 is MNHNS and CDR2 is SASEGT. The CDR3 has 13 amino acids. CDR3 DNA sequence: TGTGCCAGTCAGCGGGGGGCCACAGATACGCAGTATTTT. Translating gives CASQRGATDTQYF.

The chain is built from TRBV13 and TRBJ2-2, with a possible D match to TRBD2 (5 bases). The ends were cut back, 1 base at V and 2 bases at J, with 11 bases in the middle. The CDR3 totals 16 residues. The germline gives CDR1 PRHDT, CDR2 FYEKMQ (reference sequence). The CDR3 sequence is CASSLDRTHNTGELFF. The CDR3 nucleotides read TGTGCCAGCAGCTTAGACCGGACTCACAACACCGGGGAGCTGTTTTTT.

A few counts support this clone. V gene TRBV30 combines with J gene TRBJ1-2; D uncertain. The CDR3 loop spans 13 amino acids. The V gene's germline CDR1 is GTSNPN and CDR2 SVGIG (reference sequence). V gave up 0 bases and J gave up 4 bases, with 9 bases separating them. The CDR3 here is CAWSVEPIYGYTF. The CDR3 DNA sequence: TGTGCCTGGAGTGTAGAACCTATCTATGGCTACACCTTC.